The 6 T cell receptor beta chains in this list originate from one sample, sequenced in a study of graft-versus-host responses after intestinal transplantation. Antigens of these TCRs are unknown. The method was immunoSEQ multiplex PCR; TCRdb's version includes in-frame clones alone and lacks a portion of them. The sample lists 98,000 or so clones, 87% occurring once. The source material was unstimulated CD4+ T cells sorted from spleen or lymph node cells, sampled before intestinal transplant. These receptors originate from a human donor who received an intestinal transplant.

A few counts support this clone. The chain recombines TRBV27 with TRBJ2-7; 8 nucleotides line up with TRBD2. V was pared by 5 bases and J by 3 bases, with 6 bases of the junction left unmatched. The CDR3 runs 14 residues. Germline V CDR1 and CDR2: MNHEY, SMNVEV (reference sequence). The CDR3 DNA sequence: TGTGCCAGCAGTCCCGGGGGGGGGTTCTACGAGCAGTACTTC. It is translated as CASSPGGGFYEQYF.

Concerning this clone itself: The identical CDR3 is also encoded by other nucleotide sequences in the sample. The rearrangement joins TRBV9 to TRBJ1-6; D is perhaps TRBD1 (5 bases). V dropped 0 bases and J dropped 6 bases, with 7 bases sitting between them. Germline values: CDR1 SGDLS, CDR2 YYNGEE. The CDR3 covers 14 residues. The CDR3 loop reads CASSVGQGNSPLHF. CDR3 bases: TGTGCCAGCAGCGTAGGGCAGGGTAATTCACCCCTCCACTTT.

The genes are TRBV18 and TRBJ2-7; 9 nucleotides agree with TRBD1. The CDR3 length is 16 residues. J was trimmed by 3 bases and V by 2 bases; bases with no gene match: 8. The germline CDR1 and CDR2 sequences are KGHSH and LQKENI. CDR3 nucleotides: TGTGCCAGCTCACCAGGGTTCCAGGACAGGGGCTACGAGCAGTACTTC. Encoded protein: CASSPGFQDRGYEQYF.

The CDR3 DNA follows: TGTGCCAGCAGCCGGACCGTAGCGAACACTGAAGCTTTCTTT. It yields the protein CASSRTVANTEAFF. The chain links TRBV5-5 to TRBJ1-1, with unresolved D. This CDR3 has 14 amino acids. Trimming left V 4 bases short and J 1 base short, with 11 bases between. Germline-derived CDR1 and CDR2 are SGHKS and YYEKEE (reference sequence).

This chain connects TRBV19 to TRBJ2-3, with D possibly being TRBD1 or TRBD2 (5 bases each). The CDR3 is 17 residues long. The germline V gene has CDR1 LNHDA and CDR2 SQIVND (reference sequence). V shed 6 bases and J shed 2 bases, with 21 bases lying between them. CDR3 sequence reads: CASRSRPEGPFTDTQYF. CDR3 nucleotides: TGTGCCAGTAGATCCCGCCCAGAGGGACCTTTCACAGATACGCAGTATTTT.

J is TRBJ1-5 and V is TRBV28, with TRBD1 matching 8 bases. J lost 1 base, V lost 4 bases, and 9 bases had no gene match. The CDR3 contains 17 residues. The germline gives CDR1 MDHEN, CDR2 SYDVKM. CDR3 coding DNA: TGTGCCAGCAGTTATCGGACAGGGATAATAAGCAATCAGCCCCAGCATTTT. This sequence encodes CASSYRTGIISNQPQHF.